One sample yielded the 21 T cell receptor beta chains listed below, sequenced in a study of type 1 regulatory T cells. A single record per CDR3 protein comes from TCRdb applying MiXCR to the reads. This sample has 90,000 to 100,000 distinct CDR3 sequences, with roughly 28% found just once. The sequenced sample was CD4+ T cells, either the whole sample or a sorted fraction (not recorded which). Receptor source: a human donor in good health.

This clonotype has a handful of counts. The chain combines TRBV10-3 with TRBJ1-2, with D possibly being TRBD1 (5 bases). The length of the CDR3 is 15 residues. Germline values: CDR1 ENHRY, CDR2 SYGVKD. Trimming left V 6 bases short and J 3 bases short, with 17 bases between. The CDR3 region is CAIREGQEKDYGYTF. The CDR3 DNA reads TGTGCCATCAGGGAGGGGCAGGAAAAGGACTATGGCTACACCTTC.

The chain couples TRBV7-8 to TRBJ2-3; TRBD2 might be the D (5 bases). With 1 base removed from V and 8 bases from J, the gap between germline ends came to 16 bases. This CDR3 is built from 15 residues. Germline lookup yields CDR1 SGHVS and CDR2 FQNEAQ. The CDR3 region is CASSLVKDYGVTQYF. The CDR3 coding sequence is TGTGCCAGCAGCTTAGTCAAGGATTACGGGGTTACGCAGTATTTT.

The chain recombines TRBV18 with TRBJ2-2; TRBD2 agrees at 9 bases. The V gene's germline CDR1 is KGHSH and CDR2 LQKENI. CDR3 length: 15 amino acids. Trimming cost V 3 bases and J 7 bases; bases outside gene matches: 6. The CDR3 coding sequence is TGTGCCAGCTCACCTATAGCGGGAGTGGACGGGGAGCTGTTTTTT. Residues: CASSPIAGVDGELFF.

This clonotype was detected a few times. V gene TRBV28 combines with J gene TRBJ1-2; D ambiguous. Looked up from germline, CDR1 is MDHEN and CDR2 is SYDVKM. This CDR3 contains 12 residues. V lost 5 bases and J lost 8, with 12 bases in between. The CDR3 bases are TGTGCCAGCAGTCGGCGGAGCGAGGGCTACACCTTC. It yields the protein CASSRRSEGYTF.

This clonotype was observed a handful of times. This chain joins TRBV7-2 and TRBJ2-5; D unclear. The CDR3 is 14 residues long. V lost 2 bases and J lost 1, with 8 bases in between. The germline V gene encodes CDR1 SGHTA and CDR2 FQGNSA. The CDR3 sequence is CASSLRARQETQYF. The CDR3 DNA reads TGTGCCAGCAGCTTAAGGGCTCGCCAAGAGACCCAGTACTTC.

This clonotype appeared once. J is TRBJ2-3 and V is TRBV7-2, with 10 bases fitting TRBD2. This CDR3 is built from 16 residues. The germline V gene encodes CDR1 SGHTA and CDR2 FQGNSA. Germline trimming cut 4 bases from V and 2 bases from J; bases unmatched to any gene: 6. CDR3 DNA: TGTGCCAGCAGCTACGGACTAGCGGTAATCACAGATACGCAGTATTTT. This translates into CASSYGLAVITDTQYF.

V gene TRBV9 combines with J gene TRBJ1-1; 7 bases are a match to TRBD1. The CDR3 extends over 16 amino acids. The J segment lost 1 base and the V segment lost 0 bases, leaving 6 bases of the junction unmatched. Per germline, CDR1 SGDLS and CDR2 YYNGEE. The CDR3 region has the DNA TGTGCCAGCAGCGTAGAGGTGGGACAGCCGAACACTGAAGCTTTCTTT. This sequence encodes CASSVEVGQPNTEAFF.

The chain couples TRBV7-8 to TRBJ2-6; D unresolved. Germline V gene lookup returns CDR1 SGHVS and CDR2 FQNEAQ. The CDR3 length is 16 residues. V lost 5 bases to trimming and J lost 0 bases, with 11 bases between them. The CDR3 spells CASSLGKNSGANVLTF. CDR3 DNA sequence: TGTGCCAGCAGCCTGGGGAAAAACTCTGGGGCCAACGTCCTGACTTTC. The full variable domain, its missing parts supplied by reference TRBV7-8 and TRBJ2-6, is GAGVSQSPRYKVAKRGQDVALRCDPISGHVSLFWYQQALGQGPEFLTYFQNEAQLDKSGLPSDRFFAERPEGSVSTLKIQRTQQEDSAVYLCASSLGKNSGANVLTFGAGSRLTVL.

This clonotype was counted between two and nine times. The chain carries TRBV20-1 and TRBJ2-1; TRBD2 agrees at 9 bases. In germline, CDR1 is DFQATT, CDR2 SNEGSKA (reference sequence). This CDR3 contains 14 residues. J gave up 7 bases and V 6 bases, and 10 bases lay outside the gene matches. CDR3 nucleotide sequence: TGCAGTGCCCGAAGGTCTAGCGGGGTTAATGAGCAGTTCTTC. It translates to CSARRSSGVNEQFF.

The chain combines TRBV5-1 with TRBJ1-1; TRBD1 agrees at 8 bases. This CDR3 has 15 amino acids. The germline V gene encodes CDR1 SGHRS and CDR2 YFSETQ. V was clipped by 4 bases and J by 5 bases; unmatched bases: 10. CDR3 amino acids: CASSGNQGAGTEAFF. The CDR3 DNA sequence: TGCGCCAGCAGCGGGAACCAGGGGGCCGGGACTGAAGCTTTCTTT. Full variable domain (missing parts from reference TRBV5-1 and TRBJ1-1): KAGVTQTPRYLIKTRGQQVTLSCSPISGHRSVSWYQQTPGQGLQFLFEYFSETQRNKGNFPGRFSGRQFSNSRSEMNVSTLELGDSALYLCASSGNQGAGTEAFFGQGTRLTVV.

The chain carries TRBV21-1 and TRBJ2-1; TRBD1 reflects the table's D call only, with no check against the DNA. TRBV21-1 represents a pseudogene. This CDR3 is built from 15 residues. The CDR3 sequence is CASRLIRGEWHEQFF. The CDR3 DNA sequence: TGTGCCAGCAGACTTATACGGGGCGAGTGGCATGAGCAGTTCTTC.

This clonotype has at least ten counts. V usage is TRBV10-3 and J usage is TRBJ1-2; 7 nucleotides agree with TRBD1. The CDR3 totals 18 residues. Germline CDR1 and CDR2: ENHRY and SYGVKD. V lost 6 bases, J lost 4 bases, and 20 bases stayed unmatched. The CDR3 spells CAISPAWTGPSKGYGYTF. CDR3 coding DNA: TGTGCCATCAGCCCGGCCTGGACAGGCCCCTCCAAGGGCTATGGCTACACCTTC.

The CDR3, as DNA: TGTGCCAGTAGTAAGGGACAGGGGGGACTAGCGGCCTACAATGAGCAGTTCTTC. Amino acids: CASSKGQGGLAAYNEQFF. V gene TRBV19 combines with J gene TRBJ2-1; the D call may be TRBD1 or TRBD2 (11 bases each). This CDR3 has 18 residues. Germline CDR1 is LNHDA and CDR2 is SQIVND (reference sequence). The ends were cut back, 4 bases at V and 2 bases at J, with 21 bases in the middle. The full variable domain, in which reference TRBV19 and TRBJ2-1 provide the parts outside the CDR3, is DGGITQSPKYLFRKEGQNVTLSCEQNLNHDAMYWYRQDPGQGLRLIYYSQIVNDFQKGDIAEGYSVSREKKESFPLTVTSAQKNPTAFYLCASSKGQGGLAAYNEQFFGPGTRLTVL.

CDR3 residues: CATGSQGGSYNEQFF. DNA for the CDR3: TGTGCCACCGGAAGTCAGGGGGGCTCCTACAATGAGCAGTTCTTC. V and J are TRBV24-1 and TRBJ2-1; TRBD1 might be the D (7 bases). The CDR3 length is 15 residues. Germline V gives CDR1 KGHDR, CDR2 SFDVKD. With 9 bases removed from V and 0 bases from J, the gap between germline ends came to 14 bases.

CDR3 sequence reads: CASRNPSGRPSSYNEQFF. The CDR3 DNA reads TGTGCCAGCAGGAATCCTAGCGGGAGGCCCAGCTCCTACAATGAGCAGTTCTTC. This rearrangement joins TRBV6-1 to TRBJ2-1; 11 bases agree with TRBD2. Trimming at V came to 6 bases and at J to 0 bases, leaving 10 bases not matched to a gene. This CDR3 contains 18 residues. The germline CDR1 and CDR2 sequences are MNHNS and SASEGT.

V gene TRBV7-9 combines with J gene TRBJ2-7; perhaps D is TRBD1 or TRBD2 (6 bases each). The V and J ends lost 5 bases and 0 bases respectively, with 14 bases between them. The CDR3 runs to 15 residues. Germline CDR1 reads SEHNR; CDR2 reads FQNEAQ (reference sequence). The CDR3 loop reads CASSPRGALSYEQYF. The CDR3 region has the DNA TGTGCCAGCAGCCCTAGGGGGGCCCTCTCCTACGAGCAGTACTTC. Full variable domain (missing parts from reference TRBV7-9 and TRBJ2-7): DTGVSQNPRHKITKRGQNVTFRCDPISEHNRLYWYRQTLGQGPEFLTYFQNEAQLEKSRLLSDRFSAERPKGSFSTLEIQRTEQGDSAMYLCASSPRGALSYEQYFGPGTRLTVT.

This clonotype was found a few times. The gene calls are TRBV7-2 and TRBJ2-3; the D call may be TRBD1 or TRBD2 (6 bases each). The ends were cut back, 1 base at V and 5 bases at J, with 13 bases in the middle. The V gene's germline CDR1 is SGHTA and CDR2 FQGNSA. This CDR3 contains 15 residues. For the CDR3, the DNA is TGTGCCAGCAGCTTAGTTGCCAGGGGAGGAGATACGCAGTATTTT. This encodes CASSLVARGGDTQYF.

CDR3 protein: CSAGGGQAKETQYF. As DNA, the CDR3 is TGCAGTGCTGGGGGAGGACAGGCGAAAGAGACCCAGTACTTC. This chain uses TRBV20-1 with TRBJ2-5; the D gene is possibly TRBD1 (7 bases). The CDR3 is made up of 14 amino acids. Germline V CDR1 and CDR2: DFQATT, SNEGSKA (reference sequence). Trimming shortened V by 5 bases and J by 3 bases, and 16 bases separated the two germline ends.

The chain joins TRBV30 to TRBJ2-1; D is undetermined. Germline lookup yields CDR1 GTSNPN and CDR2 SVGIG (reference sequence). The CDR3 consists of 11 residues. V shed 3 bases and J shed 9 bases, with 9 bases lying between them. The CDR3 DNA follows: TGTGCCTGGAGAGGGTCTAGTGAGCAGTTCTTC. This translates into CAWRGSSEQFF.

The chain uses TRBV9 and TRBJ1-6, with D maybe TRBD1 (5 bases). V lost 4 bases, J lost 14 bases, and 25 bases lay in between. This CDR3 is built from 16 residues. Germline V CDR1 and CDR2: SGDLS, YYNGEE. Written as DNA, the CDR3 is TGTGCCAGCAGCTACGAACCGGGACCCGGTTCTAGGGCCCTCCACTTT. Translation: CASSYEPGPGSRALHF.

This clonotype was picked up a small number of times. V gene TRBV7-2 combines with J gene TRBJ2-7; no clear D. The CDR3 loop spans 12 amino acids. Germline V lookup: CDR1 SGHTA, CDR2 FQGNSA. V was trimmed by 6 bases and J by 4 bases, leaving 10 bases between them. The CDR3 region has the DNA TGTGCCAGCAGTCCGGGTGATTACGAGCAGTACTTC. Translated: CASSPGDYEQYF.